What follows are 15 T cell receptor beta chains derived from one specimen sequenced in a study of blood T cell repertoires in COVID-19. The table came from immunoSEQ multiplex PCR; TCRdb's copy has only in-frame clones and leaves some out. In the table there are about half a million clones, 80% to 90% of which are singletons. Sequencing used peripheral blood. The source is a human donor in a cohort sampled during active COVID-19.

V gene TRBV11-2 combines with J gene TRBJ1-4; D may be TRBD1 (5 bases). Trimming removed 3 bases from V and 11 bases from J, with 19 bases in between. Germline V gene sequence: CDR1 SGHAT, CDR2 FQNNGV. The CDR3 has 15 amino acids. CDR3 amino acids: CASSLGGMLGGKLFF. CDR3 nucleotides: TGTGCCAGCAGCTTGGGGGGGATGCTCGGAGGGAAACTGTTTTTT. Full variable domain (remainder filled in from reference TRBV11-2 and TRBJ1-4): EAGVAQSPRYKIIEKRQSVAFWCNPISGHATLYWYQQILGQGPKLLIQFQNNGVVDDSQLPKDRFSAERLKGVDSTLKIQPAKLEDSAVYLCASSLGGMLGGKLFFGSGTQLSVL.

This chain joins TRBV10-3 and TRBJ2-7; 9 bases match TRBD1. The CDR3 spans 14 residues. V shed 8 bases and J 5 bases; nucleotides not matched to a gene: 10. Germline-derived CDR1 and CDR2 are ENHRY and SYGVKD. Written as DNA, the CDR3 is TGTGCCATCGGTCCGGGGACAGGGTCCCACGAGCAGTACTTC. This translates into CAIGPGTGSHEQYF.

In nucleotides, the CDR3 is TGTGCCAGCAGCTCCACCCGGGACAGGGCCTACAATGAGCAGTTCTTC. It translates to CASSSTRDRAYNEQFF. V is TRBV7-6 and J is TRBJ2-1, with TRBD1 matching 9 bases. The CDR3 contains 16 residues. V was clipped by 4 bases and J by 2 bases; unmatched bases: 6. Per the germline V gene, CDR1 is SGHVS and CDR2 is FNYEAQ.

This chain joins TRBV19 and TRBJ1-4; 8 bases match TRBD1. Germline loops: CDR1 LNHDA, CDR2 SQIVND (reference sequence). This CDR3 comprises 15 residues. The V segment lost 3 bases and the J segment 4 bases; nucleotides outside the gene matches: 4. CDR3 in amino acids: CASSIQGASNEKLFF. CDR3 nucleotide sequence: TGTGCCAGTAGTATCCAGGGGGCCAGTAATGAAAAACTGTTTTTT. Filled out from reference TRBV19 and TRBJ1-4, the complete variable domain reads DGGITQSPKYLFRKEGQNVTLSCEQNLNHDAMYWYRQDPGQGLRLIYYSQIVNDFQKGDIAEGYSVSREKKESFPLTVTSAQKNPTAFYLCASSIQGASNEKLFFGSGTQLSVL.

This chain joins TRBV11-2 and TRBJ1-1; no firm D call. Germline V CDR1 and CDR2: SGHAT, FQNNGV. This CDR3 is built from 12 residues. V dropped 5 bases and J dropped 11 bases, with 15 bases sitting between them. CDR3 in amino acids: CASSPESLGAFF. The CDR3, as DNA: TGTGCCAGCAGCCCCGAGTCCCTCGGGGCTTTCTTT.

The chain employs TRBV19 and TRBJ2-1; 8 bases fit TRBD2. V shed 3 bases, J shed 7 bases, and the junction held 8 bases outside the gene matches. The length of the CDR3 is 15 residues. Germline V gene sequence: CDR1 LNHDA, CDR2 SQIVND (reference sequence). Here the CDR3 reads CASSMYAGGGNEQFF. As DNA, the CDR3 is TGTGCCAGTAGTATGTATGCGGGAGGCGGGAATGAGCAGTTCTTC.

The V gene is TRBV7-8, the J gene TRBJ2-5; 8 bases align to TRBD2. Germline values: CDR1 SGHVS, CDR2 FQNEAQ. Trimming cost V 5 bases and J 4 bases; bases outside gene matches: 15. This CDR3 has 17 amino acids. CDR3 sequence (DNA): TGTGCCAGCAGCACAAGGGGACTAGGAGGGGGTTTAGAGACCCAGTACTTC. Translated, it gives CASSTRGLGGGLETQYF. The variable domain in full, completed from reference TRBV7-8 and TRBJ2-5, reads GAGVSQSPRYKVAKRGQDVALRCDPISGHVSLFWYQQALGQGPEFLTYFQNEAQLDKSGLPSDRFFAERPEGSVSTLKIQRTQQEDSAVYLCASSTRGLGGGLETQYFGPGTRLLVL.

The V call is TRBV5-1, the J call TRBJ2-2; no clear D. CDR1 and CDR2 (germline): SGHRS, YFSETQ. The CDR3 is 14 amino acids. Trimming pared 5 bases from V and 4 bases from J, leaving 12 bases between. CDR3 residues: CASRNEVPTGELFF. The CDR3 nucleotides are TGCGCCAGCAGAAACGAGGTCCCCACCGGGGAGCTGTTTTTT.

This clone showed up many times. The CDR3, as DNA: TGTGCCAGTAGTGTCAGTCTGAACACTGAAGCTTTCTTT. Its translation: CASSVSLNTEAFF. The V and J genes are TRBV19 and TRBJ1-1; D gene unclear. The CDR3 covers 13 residues. Trimming stripped 5 bases from V and 0 bases from J, with 7 bases between. Germline V gene sequence: CDR1 LNHDA, CDR2 SQIVND (reference sequence).

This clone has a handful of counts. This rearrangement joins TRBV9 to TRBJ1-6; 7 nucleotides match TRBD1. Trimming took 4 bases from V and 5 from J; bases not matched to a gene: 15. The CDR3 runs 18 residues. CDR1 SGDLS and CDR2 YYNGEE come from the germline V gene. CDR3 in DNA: TGTGCCAGCAGCCCAGCTGGGACAGCCCTCGGTAATAATTCACCCCTCCACTTT. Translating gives CASSPAGTALGNNSPLHF.

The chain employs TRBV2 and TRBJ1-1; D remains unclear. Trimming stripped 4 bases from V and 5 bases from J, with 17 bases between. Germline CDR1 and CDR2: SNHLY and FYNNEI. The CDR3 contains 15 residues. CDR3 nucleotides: TGTGCCAGCAGTGTCCGGCCTAGCATTGGGACTGAAGCTTTCTTT. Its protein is CASSVRPSIGTEAFF.

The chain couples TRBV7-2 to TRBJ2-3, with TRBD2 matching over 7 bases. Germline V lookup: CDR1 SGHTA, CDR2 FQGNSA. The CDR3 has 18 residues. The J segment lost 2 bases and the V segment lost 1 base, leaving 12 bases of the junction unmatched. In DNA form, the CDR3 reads TGTGCCAGCAGCTTAGTCCCCCATGCGGGAGCCCTCACAGATACGCAGTATTTT. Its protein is CASSLVPHAGALTDTQYF. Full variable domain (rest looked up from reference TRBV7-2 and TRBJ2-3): GAGVSQSPSNKVTEKGKDVELRCDPISGHTALYWYRQSLGQGLEFLIYFQGNSAPDKSGLPSDRFSAERTGGSVSTLTIQRTQQEDSAVYLCASSLVPHAGALTDTQYFGPGTRLTVL.

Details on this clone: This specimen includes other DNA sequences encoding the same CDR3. The CDR3: CASSVAGGPTDTQYF. CDR3 coding DNA: TGTGCCAGCAGCGTAGCGGGGGGGCCCACGGATACGCAGTATTTT. The rearrangement uses TRBV9 and TRBJ2-3; 8 nucleotides align to TRBD2. The trim removed 0 bases at V and 6 bases at J, leaving 6 bases unmatched. This CDR3 is built from 15 residues. CDR1 is SGDLS and CDR2 is YYNGEE in the germline V gene. The variable domain in full, completed from reference TRBV9 and TRBJ2-3, reads DSGVTQTPKHLITATGQRVTLRCSPRSGDLSVYWYQQSLDQGLQFLIQYYNGEERAKGNILERFSAQQFPDLHSELNLSSLELGDSALYFCASSVAGGPTDTQYFGPGTRLTVL.

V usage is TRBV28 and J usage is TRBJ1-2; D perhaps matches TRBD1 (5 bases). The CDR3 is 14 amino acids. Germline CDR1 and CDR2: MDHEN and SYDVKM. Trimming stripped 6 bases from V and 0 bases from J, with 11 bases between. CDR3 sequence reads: CASSGGTANYGYTF. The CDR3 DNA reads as TGTGCCAGCAGCGGAGGGACCGCTAACTATGGCTACACCTTC.

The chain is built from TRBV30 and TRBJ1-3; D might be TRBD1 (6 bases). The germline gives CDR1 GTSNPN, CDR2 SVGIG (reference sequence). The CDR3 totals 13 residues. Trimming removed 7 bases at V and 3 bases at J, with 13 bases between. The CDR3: CASPKGDGNTIYF. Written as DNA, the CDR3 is TGTGCCTCCCCGAAGGGGGATGGAAACACCATATATTTT.